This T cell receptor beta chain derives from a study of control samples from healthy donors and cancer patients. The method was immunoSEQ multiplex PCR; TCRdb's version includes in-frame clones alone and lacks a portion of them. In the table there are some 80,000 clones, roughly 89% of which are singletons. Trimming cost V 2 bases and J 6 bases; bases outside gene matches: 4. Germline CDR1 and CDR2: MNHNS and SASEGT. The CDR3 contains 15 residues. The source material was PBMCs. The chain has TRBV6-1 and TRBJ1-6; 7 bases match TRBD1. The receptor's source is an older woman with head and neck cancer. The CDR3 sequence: CASSEQGQSNSPLHF. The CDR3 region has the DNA TGTGCCAGCAGTGAACAGGGACAGAGTAATTCACCCCTCCACTTT.